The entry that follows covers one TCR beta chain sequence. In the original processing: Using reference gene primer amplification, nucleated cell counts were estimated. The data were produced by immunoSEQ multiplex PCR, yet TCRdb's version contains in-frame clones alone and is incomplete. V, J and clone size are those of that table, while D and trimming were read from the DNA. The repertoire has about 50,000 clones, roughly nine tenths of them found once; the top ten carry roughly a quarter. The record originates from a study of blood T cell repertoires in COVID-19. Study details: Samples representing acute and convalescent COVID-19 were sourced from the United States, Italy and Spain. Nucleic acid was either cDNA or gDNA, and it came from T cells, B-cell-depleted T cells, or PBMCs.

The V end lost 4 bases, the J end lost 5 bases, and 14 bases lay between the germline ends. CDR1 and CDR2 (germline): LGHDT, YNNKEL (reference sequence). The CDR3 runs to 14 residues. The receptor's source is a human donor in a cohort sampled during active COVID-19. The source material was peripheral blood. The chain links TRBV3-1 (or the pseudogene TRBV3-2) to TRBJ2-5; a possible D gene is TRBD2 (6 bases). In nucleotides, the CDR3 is TGTGCCAGCAGCCGGGACTCCGCTTCGGAGACCCAGTACTTC. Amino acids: CASSRDSASETQYF.